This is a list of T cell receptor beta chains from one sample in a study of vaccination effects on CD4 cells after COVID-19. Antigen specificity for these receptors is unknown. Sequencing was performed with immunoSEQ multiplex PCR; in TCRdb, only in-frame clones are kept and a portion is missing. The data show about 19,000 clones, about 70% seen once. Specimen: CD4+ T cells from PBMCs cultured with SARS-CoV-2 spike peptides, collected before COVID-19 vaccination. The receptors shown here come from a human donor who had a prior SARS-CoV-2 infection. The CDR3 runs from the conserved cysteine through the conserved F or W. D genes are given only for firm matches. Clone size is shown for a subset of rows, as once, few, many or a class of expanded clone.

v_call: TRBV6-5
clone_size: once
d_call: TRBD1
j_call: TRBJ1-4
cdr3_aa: CASKTGASTNEKLFF
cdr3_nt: TGTGCCAGCAAGACAGGGGCCTCAACTAATGAAAAACTGTTTTTT

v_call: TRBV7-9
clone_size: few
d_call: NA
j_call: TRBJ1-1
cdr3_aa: CASTSRSEAFF
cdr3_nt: TGTGCCAGCACCTCAAGATCTGAAGCTTTCTTT

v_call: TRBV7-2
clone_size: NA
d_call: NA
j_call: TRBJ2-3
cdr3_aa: CASSLTGPQYF
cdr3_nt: TGTGCCAGCAGCCTCACCGGGCCGCAGTATTTT

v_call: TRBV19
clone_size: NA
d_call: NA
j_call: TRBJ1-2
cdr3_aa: CASSIVSWRVSIEGYTF
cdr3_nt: TGTGCCAGTAGTATAGTCTCATGGCGCGTTTCTATCGAGGGCTACACCTTC

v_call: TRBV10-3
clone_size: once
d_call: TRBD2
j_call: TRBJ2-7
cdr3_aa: CAISESVLSGRTLGEQYF
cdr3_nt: TGTGCCATCAGTGAGTCAGTTCTCAGCGGGAGAACGCTTGGCGAGCAGTACTTC

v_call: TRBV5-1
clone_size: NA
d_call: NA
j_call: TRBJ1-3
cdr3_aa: CASRRGNREFSGNTIYF
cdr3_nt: TGCGCCAGCCGTCGTGGGAACAGGGAATTCTCTGGAAACACCATATATTTT

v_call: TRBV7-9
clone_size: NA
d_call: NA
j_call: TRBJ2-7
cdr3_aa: CASSLAPPYPYEQYF
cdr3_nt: TGTGCCAGCAGCTTAGCCCCTCCTTATCCCTACGAGCAGTACTTC

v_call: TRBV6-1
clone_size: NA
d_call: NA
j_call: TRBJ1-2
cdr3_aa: CASSEYGDGYTF
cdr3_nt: TGTGCCAGCAGTGAATACGGGGATGGCTACACCTTC

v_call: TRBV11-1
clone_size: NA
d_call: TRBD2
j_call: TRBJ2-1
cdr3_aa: CASSVASGRYNEQFF
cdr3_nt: TGTGCCAGCAGCGTAGCTAGCGGGAGGTACAATGAGCAGTTCTTC

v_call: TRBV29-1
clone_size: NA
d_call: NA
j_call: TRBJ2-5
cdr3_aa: CSVEDQETQYF
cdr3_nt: TGCAGCGTTGAGGACCAAGAGACCCAGTACTTC

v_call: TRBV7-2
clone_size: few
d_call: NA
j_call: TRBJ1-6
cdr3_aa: CASSLEGRGSPLHF
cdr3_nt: TGTGCCAGCAGCTTAGAAGGACGTGGTTCACCCCTCCACTTT

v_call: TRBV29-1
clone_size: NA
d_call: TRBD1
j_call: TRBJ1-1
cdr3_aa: CSVLGTGGGMNTEAFF
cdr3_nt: TGCAGCGTGCTCGGGACAGGGGGAGGAATGAACACTGAAGCTTTCTTT

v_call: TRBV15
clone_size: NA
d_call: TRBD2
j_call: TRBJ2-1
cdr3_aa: CATSRALTSGYNEQFF
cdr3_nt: TGTGCCACCAGCAGAGCGTTGACTAGCGGCTACAATGAGCAGTTCTTC

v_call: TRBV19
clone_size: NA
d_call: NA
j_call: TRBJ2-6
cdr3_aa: CASSIQGAGANVLTF
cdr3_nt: TGTGCCAGTAGTATACAGGGTGCTGGGGCCAACGTCCTGACTTTC

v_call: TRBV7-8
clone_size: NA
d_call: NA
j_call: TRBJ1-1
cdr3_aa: CASSLAGLNTEAFF
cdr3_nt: TGTGCCAGCAGCTTAGCAGGGTTGAACACTGAAGCTTTCTTT

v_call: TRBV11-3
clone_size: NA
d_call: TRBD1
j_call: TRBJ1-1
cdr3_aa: CASSSRQGMRANTEAFF
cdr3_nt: TGTGCCAGCAGCTCTCGACAGGGGATGCGTGCGAACACTGAAGCTTTCTTT

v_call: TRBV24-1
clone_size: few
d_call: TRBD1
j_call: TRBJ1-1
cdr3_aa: CATSDSRQGRAFF
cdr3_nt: TGTGCCACCAGTGATTCTCGACAGGGTCGAGCTTTCTTT

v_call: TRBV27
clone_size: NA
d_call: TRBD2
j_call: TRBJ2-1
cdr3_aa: CASSGDYYNEQFF
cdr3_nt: TGTGCCAGCAGTGGGGACTACTACAATGAGCAGTTCTTC

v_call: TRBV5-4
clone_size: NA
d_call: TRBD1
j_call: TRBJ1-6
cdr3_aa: CASGDSRAPLHF
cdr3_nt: TGTGCCAGCGGGGACAGCAGAGCACCCCTCCACTTT

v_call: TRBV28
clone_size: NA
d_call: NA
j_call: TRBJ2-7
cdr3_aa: CASSYDRSSYEQYF
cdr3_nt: TGTGCCAGCAGTTACGACAGGAGCTCCTACGAGCAGTACTTC

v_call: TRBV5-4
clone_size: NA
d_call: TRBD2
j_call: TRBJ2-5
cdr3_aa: CASTGTSGRGRETQYF
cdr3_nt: TGTGCCAGCACCGGGACTAGCGGGAGAGGACGCGAGACCCAGTACTTC

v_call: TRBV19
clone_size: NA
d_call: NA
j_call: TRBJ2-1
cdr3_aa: CASSIGVVRGEEDYNEQFF
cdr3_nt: TGTGCCAGTAGTATAGGCGTTGTTAGGGGAGAGGAAGACTACAATGAGCAGTTCTTC

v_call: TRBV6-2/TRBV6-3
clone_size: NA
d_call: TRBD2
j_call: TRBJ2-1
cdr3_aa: CASSPLASGRALYNEQFF
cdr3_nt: TGTGCCAGCAGTCCCTTAGCTAGCGGGAGGGCCCTGTACAATGAGCAGTTCTTC

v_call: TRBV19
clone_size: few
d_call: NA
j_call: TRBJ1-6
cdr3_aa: CASSSGEFLNSPLHF
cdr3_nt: TGTGCCAGTAGTTCAGGGGAGTTTCTGAATTCACCCCTCCACTTT

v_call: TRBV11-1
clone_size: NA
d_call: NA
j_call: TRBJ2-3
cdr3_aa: CASNRDKFTDTQYF
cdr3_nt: TGTGCCAGCAATCGGGACAAGTTCACAGATACGCAGTATTTT

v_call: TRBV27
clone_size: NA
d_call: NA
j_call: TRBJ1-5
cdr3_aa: CASSPEPVGWGTYSNQPQHF
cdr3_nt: TGTGCCAGCAGCCCCGAACCAGTAGGGTGGGGGACTTATAGCAATCAGCCCCAGCATTTT

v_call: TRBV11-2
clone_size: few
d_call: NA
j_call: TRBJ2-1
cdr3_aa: CASSQQGSYNEQFF
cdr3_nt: TGTGCCAGCAGCCAACAGGGTTCCTACAATGAGCAGTTCTTC

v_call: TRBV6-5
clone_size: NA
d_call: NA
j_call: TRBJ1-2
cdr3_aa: CASSPLGGKPYGYTF
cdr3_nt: TGTGCCAGCTCGCCGTTGGGAGGGAAACCATATGGCTACACCTTC

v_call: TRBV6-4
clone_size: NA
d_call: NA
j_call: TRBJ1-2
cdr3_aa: CASSHGQYGYTF
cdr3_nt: TGTGCCAGCAGCCACGGACAGTATGGCTACACCTTC

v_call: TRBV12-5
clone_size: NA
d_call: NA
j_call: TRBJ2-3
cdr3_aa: CASGLGQVWEDTQYF
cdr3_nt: TGTGCTAGTGGTTTGGGACAGGTGTGGGAGGATACGCAGTATTTT

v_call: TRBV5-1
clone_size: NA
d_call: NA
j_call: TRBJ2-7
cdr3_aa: CASSQRDSGYEQYF
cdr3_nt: TGCGCCAGCAGCCAGAGGGACTCGGGCTACGAGCAGTACTTC

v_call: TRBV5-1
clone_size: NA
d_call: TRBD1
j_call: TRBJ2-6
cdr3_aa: CASSRQGINSGANVLTF
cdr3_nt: TGCGCCAGCAGCCGACAGGGAATTAACTCTGGGGCCAACGTCCTGACTTTC

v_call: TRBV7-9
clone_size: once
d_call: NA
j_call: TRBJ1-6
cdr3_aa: CASSRPNSPLHF
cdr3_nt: TGTGCCAGCAGCAGACCTAATTCACCCCTCCACTTT

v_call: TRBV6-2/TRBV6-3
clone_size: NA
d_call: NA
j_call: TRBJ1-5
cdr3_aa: CASSYSVTGGQPQHF
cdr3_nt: TGTGCCAGCAGTTACTCTGTGACCGGCGGTCAGCCCCAGCATTTT

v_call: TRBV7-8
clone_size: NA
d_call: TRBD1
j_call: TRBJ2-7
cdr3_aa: CASSRTGGDYEQYF
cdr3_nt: TGTGCCAGCAGCAGGACAGGGGGCGACTACGAGCAGTACTTC

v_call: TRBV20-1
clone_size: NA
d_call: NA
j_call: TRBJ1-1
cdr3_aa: CSARGNTEAFF
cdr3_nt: TGCAGTGCTAGAGGGAACACTGAAGCTTTCTTT

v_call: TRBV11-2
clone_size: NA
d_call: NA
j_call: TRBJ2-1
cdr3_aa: CASRPIRRGNEQFF
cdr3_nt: TGTGCCAGCAGGCCCATTCGCAGGGGCAATGAGCAGTTCTTC

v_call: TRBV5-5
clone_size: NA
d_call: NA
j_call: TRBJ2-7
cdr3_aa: CASSFHEGEQYF
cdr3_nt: TGTGCCAGCAGCTTTCACGAGGGCGAGCAGTACTTC

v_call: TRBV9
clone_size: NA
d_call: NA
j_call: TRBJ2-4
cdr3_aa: CASSPRTAAHIQYF
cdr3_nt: TGTGCCAGCAGCCCCAGGACCGCTGCGCACATTCAGTACTTC

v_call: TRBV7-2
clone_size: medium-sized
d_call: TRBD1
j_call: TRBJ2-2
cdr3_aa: CASSLGQGAWTGELFF
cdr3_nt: TGTGCCAGCAGCTTAGGCCAGGGGGCCTGGACCGGGGAGCTGTTTTTT

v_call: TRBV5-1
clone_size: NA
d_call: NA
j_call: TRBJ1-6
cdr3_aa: CASSSRGGGGSNSPLHF
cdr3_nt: TGCGCCAGCAGCTCCCGTGGGGGAGGCGGATCTAATTCACCCCTCCACTTT

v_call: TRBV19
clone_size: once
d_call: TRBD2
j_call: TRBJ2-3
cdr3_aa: CASSSYLAGGGDTQYF
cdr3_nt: TGTGCCAGTAGTAGTTATCTAGCGGGGGGTGGGGATACGCAGTATTTT